Below, 25 T cell receptor beta chains from the same sample are listed, as sequenced in a study of T cell responses to AZD1222 COVID-19 vaccine (dated by TCRdb to about 2021). Receptors were amplified or captured by the immunoSEQ multiplex PCR assay. TCRdb's version of the immuneACCESS table is confined to in-frame rearrangements and falls short of the full clone set. An unresolved V gene accounts for under half of the shortfall where checked; the remainder is of unknown origin. In this sample the table shows 100,000 to 150,000 clones, approximately 89% of which occur a single time. The ten largest clones take up about 10% of the sample. Explained via the paper, the time point label denotes: baseline before first vaccination. This material consisted of peripheral blood, taken on day 0 of AZD1222 vaccination. Every receptor here comes from an adult in good health.

The V and J genes are TRBV23-1 and TRBJ2-7; 8 bases line up with TRBD1. TRBV23-1 is treated as an ORF (open reading frame) with a function not yet certain. The ends lost 6 bases at V and 3 bases at J; junction bases unmatched: 7. The CDR3 sequence is 14 residues long. CDR3 sequence: CASRRGDRGYEQYF. CDR3 nucleotides: TGCGCCAGCAGGAGGGGAGACAGGGGCTACGAGCAGTACTTC.

This clone has only one observation. The chain employs TRBV4-1 and TRBJ1-1, with D tentatively TRBD1 (5 bases). Between the trimmed V and J ends, which lost 1 base and 9 bases, there was a span of 15 bases. Germline assignment: CDR1 MGHRA and CDR2 YSYEKL. The CDR3 spans 14 residues. For the CDR3, the DNA is TGCGCCAGCAGCCAAGGGGACGGGATGAACAAAGCTTTCTTT. Translation: CASSQGDGMNKAFF.

This chain links TRBV4-3 with TRBJ1-1, with 7 bases that match TRBD1. V gave up 1 base and J gave up 1 base; unmatched junction bases: 6. CDR1 and CDR2 (germline): LGHNA, YSLEER. This CDR3 region has 16 residues. CDR3 loop: CASSQGQGGGNTEAFF. DNA of the CDR3: TGCGCCAGCAGCCAAGGACAGGGTGGGGGGAACACTGAAGCTTTCTTT.

The J gene is TRBJ1-2, the V gene TRBV5-1; D uncertain. The CDR3 sequence is 13 residues long. CDR1 and CDR2 from the germline V gene are SGHRS and YFSETQ. The V gene lost 2 bases and the J gene lost 8 bases, with 13 bases spanning the gap. The CDR3 spells CASSFEGSGGYTF. DNA of the CDR3: TGCGCCAGCAGCTTTGAAGGGTCCGGCGGCTACACCTTC. Complete variable domain (other parts from reference TRBV5-1 and TRBJ1-2): KAGVTQTPRYLIKTRGQQVTLSCSPISGHRSVSWYQQTPGQGLQFLFEYFSETQRNKGNFPGRFSGRQFSNSRSEMNVSTLELGDSALYLCASSFEGSGGYTFGSGTRLTVV.

This clone has just a few counts. The chain links TRBV18 to TRBJ2-2; tentative D call: TRBD2 (5 bases). The length of the CDR3 is 16 residues. Germline-derived CDR1 and CDR2 are KGHSH and LQKENI. Trimming cost V 2 bases and J 5 bases, with 15 bases left between them. This chain's CDR3 is CASSPSVPGVTGELFF. The CDR3 DNA follows: TGTGCCAGCTCACCATCGGTTCCCGGGGTGACCGGGGAGCTGTTTTTT. The full variable domain, rest sourced from reference TRBV18 and TRBJ2-2, is NAGVMQNPRHLVRRRGQEARLRCSPMKGHSHVYWYRQLPEEGLKFMVYLQKENIIDESGMPKERFSAEFPKEGPSILRIQQVVRGDSAAYFCASSPSVPGVTGELFFGEGSRLTVL.

The V gene is TRBV5-6, the J gene TRBJ2-7, with D hard to call. The CDR3 is made up of 15 amino acids. The ends were cut back, 0 bases at V and 4 bases at J, with 14 bases in the middle. CDR1 is SGHDT, CDR2 YYEEEE, per germline. The CDR3 DNA reads as TGTGCCAGCAGCTTGGCCCCCACTAAAGTATACGAGCAGTACTTC. Its translation is CASSLAPTKVYEQYF.

V is TRBV27 and J is TRBJ1-1; 7 nucleotides line up with TRBD1. The trim removed 5 bases at V and 1 base at J, leaving 4 bases unmatched. The CDR3 is 14 residues long. The V gene's germline CDR1 is MNHEY and CDR2 SMNVEV (reference sequence). The CDR3 sequence: CASSIGGANTEAFF. CDR3 nucleotide sequence: TGTGCCAGCAGTATAGGGGGCGCGAACACTGAAGCTTTCTTT.

The chain recombines TRBV10-3 with TRBJ2-6; unclear D gene. V lost 3 bases to trimming and J lost 0 bases, with 6 bases between them. The V gene's germline CDR1 is ENHRY and CDR2 SYGVKD. The length of the CDR3 is 15 residues. CDR3 sequence: CAISEPLSGANVLTF. CDR3 sequence (DNA): TGTGCCATCAGTGAACCCCTCTCTGGGGCCAACGTCCTGACTTTC.

The chain is built from TRBV6-2 or TRBV6-3 and TRBJ1-2, with 8 bases matching TRBD1. V trimming: 5 bases; J trimming: 2 bases; junction bases outside the gene matches: 4. The CDR3 is made up of 14 amino acids. The germline V gene encodes CDR1 MNHEY and CDR2 SVGEGT. CDR3: CASSAQGENYGYTF. The CDR3 region has the DNA TGTGCCAGCAGTGCACAGGGGGAGAACTATGGCTACACCTTC.

V is TRBV2 and J is TRBJ2-7; TRBD1 or TRBD2 may be the D gene (6 bases each). From germline, CDR1 is SNHLY and CDR2 FYNNEI. The CDR3 sequence is 12 residues long. V was trimmed by 6 bases and J by 10 bases, leaving 16 bases between them. The CDR3 DNA is TGTGCCAGCAGGGGGGGCGGGCTTCCACAGTACTTC. Amino acids: CASRGGGLPQYF.

The chain uses TRBV7-9 and TRBJ2-1; 7 bases are a match to TRBD2. With V trimmed by 6 bases and J by 1 base, 6 bases remained unmatched. Looked up from germline, CDR1 is SEHNR and CDR2 is FQNEAQ (reference sequence). This CDR3 is 15 amino acids long. CDR3 nucleotide sequence: TGTGCCAGCAGAGGCGGGGGAGGGTCCTACAATGAGCAGTTCTTC. Its protein product is CASRGGGGSYNEQFF.

V and J are TRBV6-6 and TRBJ2-1; 13 nucleotides align to TRBD2. The germline CDR1 and CDR2 sequences are MNHNY and SVGAGI (reference sequence). After removal of 6 bases from V and 10 bases from J, the junction contained 9 bases not matched to a gene. The CDR3 is 15 amino acids. The CDR3 region has the DNA TGTGCCAGCAGAAGACTAGCGGGGGGCCAGGGGGAGCAGTTCTTC. Its translation: CASRRLAGGQGEQFF.

The J gene is TRBJ1-5, the V gene TRBV5-5; a weak D match, TRBD1 (6 bases). The CDR3 is 15 residues long. Per the germline V gene, CDR1 is SGHKS and CDR2 is YYEKEE (reference sequence). The V and J ends lost 2 bases and 6 bases respectively, with 15 bases between them. CDR3 coding DNA: TGTGCCAGCAGCTTACAGGGAGAGATGGCTCAGCCCCAGCATTTT. It encodes CASSLQGEMAQPQHF.

The V call is TRBV5-4, the J call TRBJ2-7; 7 nucleotides agree with TRBD1. Losses at the gene ends were 1 base for V and 2 bases for J; bases not matched to a gene: 0. The CDR3 has 13 residues. Germline CDR1 SGHNT, CDR2 YYREEE (reference sequence). This CDR3 is CASSLTGAYEQYF. CDR3 DNA: TGTGCCAGCAGCTTGACAGGGGCCTACGAGCAGTACTTC.

V and J are TRBV4-1 and TRBJ1-4; 7 nucleotides agree with TRBD1. The V and J ends lost 0 bases and 2 bases, in that order; junction bases with no gene match: 15. The CDR3 loop spans 20 amino acids. Looked up from germline, CDR1 is MGHRA and CDR2 is YSYEKL. The CDR3 region is CASSQERSGRGVVTNEKLFF. The DNA for the CDR3 is TGCGCCAGCAGCCAAGAAAGGAGTGGCAGGGGGGTAGTTACTAATGAAAAACTGTTTTTT.

The chain uses TRBV5-5 and TRBJ1-6; D is unclear. The CDR3 is 15 amino acids. V dropped 2 bases and J dropped 10 bases, with 16 bases sitting between them. The germline V gene has CDR1 SGHKS and CDR2 YYEKEE (reference sequence). The CDR3 sequence: CASSFLGRSSSPLHF. As DNA, the CDR3 is TGTGCCAGCAGCTTTCTGGGCAGGAGTAGCTCACCCCTCCACTTT.

Regarding this clone: At the DNA level, this CDR3 is encoded by other sequences in the same sample as well. The chain has TRBV7-3 and TRBJ1-2; the match to TRBD1 covers 8 bases. The germline V gene encodes CDR1 SGHTA and CDR2 FQGTGA. The CDR3 spans 13 residues. V was clipped by 5 bases and J by 4 bases; unmatched bases: 3. The CDR3 DNA is TGTGCCAGCAGCCCAGGACAGGGCTATGGCTACACCTTC. This gives the protein CASSPGQGYGYTF.

The chain has TRBV4-3 and TRBJ2-1, with TRBD2 as a possible D gene (6 bases). Germline CDR1 and CDR2: LGHNA and YSLEER. With 0 bases removed from V and 1 base from J, the gap between germline ends came to 10 bases. The CDR3 length is 16 residues. The CDR3 here is CASSQDGGISYNEQFF. CDR3 nucleotide sequence: TGCGCCAGCAGCCAAGACGGAGGGATTTCCTACAATGAGCAGTTCTTC.

The chain uses TRBV3-1 (or the pseudogene TRBV3-2) and TRBJ1-5; D is uncertain. The CDR3 spans 14 residues. From germline, CDR1 is LGHDT and CDR2 YNNKEL (reference sequence). Between the trimmed V and J ends, which lost 0 bases and 7 bases, there was a span of 10 bases. This CDR3 reads CASSQDTVLQPQHF. CDR3 bases: TGTGCCAGCAGCCAAGATACGGTGTTGCAGCCCCAGCATTTT.

The V and J genes are TRBV28 and TRBJ1-2; D is unresolved. Trimming took 5 bases from V and 6 from J, leaving 10 bases between them. Germline V gene lookup returns CDR1 MDHEN and CDR2 SYDVKM. The CDR3 spans 12 residues. CDR3 residues: CASSPPTDGYTF. DNA of the CDR3: TGTGCCAGCAGTCCCCCTACAGATGGCTACACCTTC.

About this clone itself: An end of the junction differs from the germline gene, which may be a read error. CDR3 bases: TGTGCTAGCAGCACCACCCAGAACAATGAGCAGTTCTTC. This codes for CASSTTQNNEQFF. This chain uses TRBV7-7 with TRBJ2-1; D not resolved. CDR1 is SSHAT and CDR2 is FNYEAQ in the germline V gene (reference sequence). This CDR3 contains 13 residues.

The chain couples TRBV7-2 to TRBJ1-5; 10 positions agree with TRBD1. Germline V gene lookup returns CDR1 SGHTA and CDR2 FQGNSA. This CDR3 is 15 amino acids long. With V trimmed by 5 bases and J by 6 bases, 7 bases remained unmatched. This CDR3 reads CASSERQGAGQPQHF. The CDR3 DNA reads TGTGCCAGCAGCGAGAGACAGGGGGCAGGTCAGCCCCAGCATTTT.

The genes are TRBV7-9 and TRBJ2-5; a weak D match, TRBD2 (5 bases). CDR3 length equals 13 residues. The germline CDR1 and CDR2 sequences are SEHNR and FQNEAQ (reference sequence). V was pared by 6 bases and J by 1 base, with 9 bases between. The DNA for the CDR3 is TGTGCCAGCAGTCGAGGGATCCAAGAGACCCAGTACTTC. As protein: CASSRGIQETQYF.

The chain combines TRBV5-1 with TRBJ2-4; 7 nucleotides match TRBD1. Germline V CDR1 and CDR2: SGHRS, YFSETQ. CDR3 length equals 15 residues. V shed 2 bases, J shed 3 bases, and the junction held 5 bases outside the gene matches. CDR3 sequence (DNA): TGCGCCAGCAGCTTCAACAGGGGTAACAAAAACATTCAGTACTTC. Translated, it gives CASSFNRGNKNIQYF.

J is TRBJ1-1 and V is TRBV30; weak D call: TRBD1 (5 bases). The CDR3 is made up of 10 amino acids. Germline assignment: CDR1 GTSNPN and CDR2 SVGIG (reference sequence). Deletions cut 8 bases from V and 10 bases from J, with 14 bases between. As DNA, the CDR3 is TGTGCCCATCTAGGGGTGGGAGCTTTCTTT. Its translation is CAHLGVGAFF.